This is a list of T cell receptor beta chains from one sample in a study of cytomegalovirus exposure and HLA in healthy donors. Profiling relied on immunoSEQ multiplex PCR, and the TCRdb table lists in-frame clones only, not all of them. This sample has 150,000 to 200,000 clones, with around four fifths found just once. Sequenced input: PBMCs. The receptor source for this set is a woman in her 30s in good health and CMV-seronegative. Both conserved end residues are part of each CDR3. Fields, in order: clone size, D gene, V gene, J gene, CDR3 protein, CDR3 DNA. A D gene is named only where the DNA matches it firmly. A row's size may be missing; if present it is once, few, many or a size class.

>few|TRBD1|TRBV13|TRBJ1-3
CASSLGSGTGPSGNTIYF
TGTGCCAGCAGCTTAGGATCCGGGACAGGGCCCTCTGGAAACACCATATATTTT
>.|TRBD1|TRBV6-5|TRBJ1-2
CATLRGTGLYYGYTF
TGTGCCACCCTACGGGGGACAGGATTATACTATGGCTACACCTTC
>.|TRBD2|TRBV13|TRBJ2-3
CASSPGGLAADTQYF
TGTGCCAGCAGCCCAGGGGGACTAGCAGCCGATACGCAGTATTTT
>.|.|TRBV4-1|TRBJ1-3
CASSPKHPLPGNTIYF
TGCGCCAGCAGCCCCAAGCATCCGTTACCTGGAAACACCATATATTTT
>.|TRBD2|TRBV7-8|TRBJ2-1
CASSLGSSGGWNEQFF
TGTGCCAGCAGCTTAGGTAGTAGCGGGGGATGGAATGAGCAGTTCTTC
>once|TRBD1|TRBV25-1|TRBJ2-7
CASSEPGQFEQYF
TGTGCCAGCAGTGAACCGGGACAGTTCGAGCAGTACTTC
>.|TRBD1|TRBV14|TRBJ2-2
CASSQRDRGLTGELFF
TGTGCCAGCAGCCAGAGGGACAGGGGGCTTACCGGGGAGCTGTTTTTT
>once|TRBD1|TRBV19|TRBJ1-2
CASSITGQDPYGYTF
TGTGCCAGTAGTATAACCGGACAGGACCCCTATGGCTACACCTTC
>.|.|TRBV2|TRBJ1-4
CASSFGGLGGKLFF
TGTGCCAGCAGTTTCGGCGGACTGGGCGGAAAACTGTTTTTT
>.|.|TRBV7-3|TRBJ2-2
CASSLPTGANTGELFF
TGTGCCAGCAGCCTACCTACAGGAGCGAACACCGGGGAGCTGTTTTTT
>.|TRBD1|TRBV6-1|TRBJ1-5
CASSEGQGRQPQHF
TGTGCCAGCAGTGAGGGACAGGGTCGTCAGCCCCAGCATTTT
>few|TRBD1|TRBV7-9|TRBJ2-2
CASSLAVGTGGNPGELFF
TGTGCCAGCAGCTTAGCGGTCGGCACAGGGGGGAATCCCGGGGAGCTGTTTTTT
>.|TRBD1|TRBV6-1|TRBJ1-2
CATGTVNALGYTF
TGTGCCACCGGGACAGTCAACGCTCTCGGCTACACCTTC
>.|TRBD2|TRBV11-3|TRBJ2-1
CASSLSAGAYNEQFF
TGTGCCAGCAGCTTGTCAGCGGGGGCCTACAATGAGCAGTTCTTC
>.|.|TRBV6-1|TRBJ2-1
CASRRQERPNNEQFF
TGTGCCAGCAGGCGACAGGAGAGACCTAACAATGAGCAGTTCTTC
>.|TRBD2|TRBV10-2|TRBJ2-6
CATLGTSGSKVLVSGANGLTF
TGCGCCACCCTAGGGACTAGCGGGAGTAAAGTCCTAGTATCTGGGGCCAACGGCCTGACTTTC
>.|TRBD1|TRBV2|TRBJ1-2
CASSDSGTGGEVDTF
TGTGCCAGCAGTGATTCCGGGACAGGGGGCGAGGTGGACACCTTC
>.|TRBD1|TRBV9|TRBJ1-2
CASSVVPGQAYYGYTF
TGTGCCAGCAGCGTAGTACCCGGACAGGCTTACTATGGCTACACCTTC
>.|.|TRBV19|TRBJ1-5
CASSIGRVLHF
TGTGCCAGTAGTATCGGCAGGGTATTACATTTT
>.|.|TRBV7-2|TRBJ2-7
CASSPTLWIEPGLDEQYF
TGTGCCAGCAGCCCCACGCTTTGGATTGAACCAGGCCTTGACGAGCAGTACTTC
>.|.|TRBV7-9|TRBJ1-4
CASSTIATNEKLFF
TGTGCCAGCAGCACAATTGCAACTAATGAAAAACTGTTTTTT
>.|.|TRBV11-3|TRBJ2-5
CASSLSLQETQYF
TGTGCCAGCAGCTTGTCGTTGCAAGAGACCCAGTACTTC